The next 20 T cell receptor beta chains were all read from a single sample in a study of control samples from healthy donors and cancer patients (dated by TCRdb to about 2020). Receptor amplification or capture employed the immunoSEQ multiplex PCR assay. TCRdb mirrors the immuneACCESS table, restricted to in-frame sequences. Some clones are absent from its copies; in checked studies, under half trace to an unresolved V gene, and the reason for the others is unknown. The sample table holds tens of thousands of clones, of which less than 85% were seen once. About 36% of the sample lies in the top ten. Sequencing was performed on PBMCs. Source of these receptors: a man aged 65-85 years with lung cancer.

V usage is TRBV2 and J usage is TRBJ1-2; 10 nucleotides match TRBD1. The CDR3 has 12 amino acids. After removal of 7 bases from V and 13 bases from J, the junction contained 9 bases not matched to a gene. Germline-derived CDR1 and CDR2 are SNHLY and FYNNEI. The CDR3, as DNA: TGTGCCAGCACCTGGGACAGGGGACGCGGCACCTTC. Translated, it gives CASTWDRGRGTF.

This clone was seen only once. The chain combines TRBV29-1 with TRBJ1-4, with D possibly TRBD1 on 6 matching bases. Germline assignment: CDR1 SQVTM and CDR2 ANQGSEA. The CDR3 has 20 residues. Trimming stripped 4 bases from V and 8 bases from J, with 35 bases between. CDR3 sequence: CSVGTRPVGGGDVPLEKLFF. The CDR3 DNA is TGCAGCGTTGGAACCCGACCAGTGGGCGGGGGCGACGTCCCCCTCGAAAAACTGTTTTTT.

This clone was recorded only once. This chain links TRBV5-1 with TRBJ2-5; D not certain. The germline V gene has CDR1 SGHRS and CDR2 YFSETQ. The CDR3 sequence is 12 residues long. Trimming pared 3 bases from V and 9 bases from J, leaving 12 bases between. CDR3 sequence reads: CASSSGSEPQYF. For the CDR3, the DNA is TGCGCCAGCAGCTCGGGCAGCGAGCCCCAGTACTTC.

This clone was seen just once. The chain links TRBV18 to TRBJ1-4, with 9 bases matching TRBD1. This CDR3 is 14 amino acids long. J lost 5 bases, V lost 6 bases, and 4 bases had no gene match. Germline values: CDR1 KGHSH, CDR2 LQKENI. Here the CDR3 DNA reads TGTGCCAGCTCGGCCGGGACAGGGAATGAAAAACTGTTTTTT. Protein sequence: CASSAGTGNEKLFF. The variable domain in full, with the rest retrieved from reference TRBV18 and TRBJ1-4, is NAGVMQNPRHLVRRRGQEARLRCSPMKGHSHVYWYRQLPEEGLKFMVYLQKENIIDESGMPKERFSAEFPKEGPSILRIQQVVRGDSAAYFCASSAGTGNEKLFFGSGTQLSVL.

The chain couples TRBV10-2 to TRBJ2-2, with D perhaps TRBD2 (5 bases). The CDR3 covers 16 residues. Trimming removed 2 bases from V and 3 bases from J, with 13 bases in between. Per germline, CDR1 WSHSY and CDR2 SAAADI. The CDR3 nucleotides read TGCGCCAGCAGTGAGGCAAGGGCCGGGGACACCGGGGAGCTGTTTTTT. Translation gives CASSEARAGDTGELFF.

The gene calls are TRBV19 and TRBJ1-1, with 9 bases matching TRBD1. This CDR3 comprises 13 residues. V was pared by 2 bases and J by 8 bases, with 3 bases of the junction left unmatched. CDR1 and CDR2 from the germline V gene are LNHDA and SQIVND (reference sequence). CDR3 in DNA: TGTGCCAGTAGTATAACAGGGGGCGCCGAAGCTTTCTTT. This sequence encodes CASSITGGAEAFF. The full variable domain, its missing parts supplied by reference TRBV19 and TRBJ1-1, is DGGITQSPKYLFRKEGQNVTLSCEQNLNHDAMYWYRQDPGQGLRLIYYSQIVNDFQKGDIAEGYSVSREKKESFPLTVTSAQKNPTAFYLCASSITGGAEAFFGQGTRLTVV.

V is TRBV6-2 or TRBV6-3 and J is TRBJ2-3, with 8 positions matching TRBD1. Germline V gene sequence: CDR1 MNHEY, CDR2 SVGEGT. The J segment lost 0 bases and the V segment lost 2 bases, leaving 10 bases of the junction unmatched. The CDR3 is 18 residues long. The CDR3 protein is CASSYIGTGPTSTDTQYF. For the CDR3, the DNA is TGTGCCAGCAGTTACATCGGGACAGGACCTACTAGCACAGATACGCAGTATTTT.

Only one count was recorded for this clone. CDR3 region: CASSESGRQNQPQHF. CDR3 DNA sequence: TGTGCCAGCAGTGAATCTGGGCGACAGAATCAGCCCCAGCATTTT. The J gene is TRBJ1-5, the V gene TRBV25-1, with D possibly being TRBD1 (5 bases). V was shortened by 1 base and J by 4 bases, with 11 bases between the two germline ends. The CDR3 has 15 residues. Germline loops: CDR1 MGHDK, CDR2 SYGVNS.

The chain uses TRBV30 and TRBJ1-5; tentative D call: TRBD1 (6 bases). V was clipped by 3 bases and J by 2 bases, with 17 bases between them. Germline loops: CDR1 GTSNPN, CDR2 SVGIG (reference sequence). The CDR3 covers 16 residues. The CDR3 loop reads CAWSGSGTSGNQPQHF. The CDR3 nucleotides read TGTGCCTGGAGCGGCTCCGGGACATCAGGCAATCAGCCCCAGCATTTT.

This clone was seen a single time. The V and J genes are TRBV3-1 (or the pseudogene TRBV3-2) and TRBJ2-3, with D possibly TRBD2 on 5 matching bases. The CDR3 loop spans 16 amino acids. V lost 4 bases, J lost 7 bases, and 21 bases lay in between. Germline CDR1 and CDR2: LGHDT and YNNKEL (reference sequence). CDR3 residues: CASSPSKDWSMHTQYF. DNA of the CDR3: TGTGCCAGCAGCCCGAGTAAGGACTGGTCGATGCATACGCAGTATTTT.

The CDR3 loop reads CASSLRGLDEQYF. The CDR3 DNA reads TGTGCCAGCAGCTTGAGGGGTCTGGATGAGCAGTACTTC. The chain uses TRBV5-4 and TRBJ2-7, with TRBD1 as a possible D gene (5 bases). The CDR3 spans 13 residues. The germline V gene has CDR1 SGHNT and CDR2 YYREEE (reference sequence). Between the trimmed V and J ends, which lost 1 base and 7 bases, there was a span of 12 bases.

V gene TRBV19 combines with J gene TRBJ1-1; TRBD1 might be the D (5 bases). V dropped 5 bases and J dropped 4 bases, with 14 bases sitting between them. Germline assignment: CDR1 LNHDA and CDR2 SQIVND (reference sequence). There are 14 residues in the CDR3. The CDR3 DNA reads TGTGCCAGTAGTCTCGGGGACGTGGTCACTGAAGCTTTCTTT. Encoded protein: CASSLGDVVTEAFF.

This chain uses TRBV11-3 with TRBJ2-1; 8 positions match TRBD2. The germline CDR1 and CDR2 sequences are SGHNT and YENEEA. The V segment lost 5 bases and the J segment 10 bases; nucleotides outside the gene matches: 4. CDR3 length: 12 amino acids. For the CDR3, the DNA is TGTGCCAGCAGCCGGGGGGGAAGAGAGCAGTTCTTC. Encoded protein: CASSRGGREQFF.

The V gene is TRBV5-1, the J gene TRBJ2-7; D may correspond to TRBD1 or TRBD2 (6 bases each). The CDR3 length is 14 residues. Trimming cost V 3 bases and J 1 base, with 11 bases left between them. Germline V CDR1 and CDR2: SGHRS, YFSETQ. CDR3 DNA: TGCGCCAGCAGCTCGGGGGCGAAGTCCTACGAGCAGTACTTC. Its translation: CASSSGAKSYEQYF.

The rearrangement links TRBV5-8 to TRBJ1-1; D unresolved. The CDR3 contains 17 residues. V was clipped by 1 base and J by 4 bases, with 20 bases between them. Germline CDR1 SGHTS, CDR2 YDEGEE. In nucleotides, the CDR3 is TGTGCCAGCAGCTTGCTTCTCAGCTCCGACATGAGCACTGAAGCTTTCTTT. This translates into CASSLLLSSDMSTEAFF.

V and J are TRBV5-1 and TRBJ2-3, with 9 bases fitting TRBD2. The V and J ends lost 4 bases and 5 bases, in that order; junction bases with no gene match: 17. Germline CDR1 reads SGHRS; CDR2 reads YFSETQ. The CDR3 is made up of 18 amino acids. The CDR3: CASSLGLVSGGEVDTQYF. CDR3 DNA: TGCGCCAGCAGCCTGGGGCTGGTTAGCGGGGGAGAAGTAGATACGCAGTATTTT.

The chain is built from TRBV29-1 and TRBJ2-2, with D perhaps being TRBD1 or TRBD2 (6 bases each). The CDR3 contains 15 residues. CDR1 is SQVTM, CDR2 ANQGSEA, per germline. Trimming pared 1 base from V and 5 bases from J, leaving 14 bases between. CDR3 DNA: TGCAGCGTTGAAGTAACGGGGGCTAAGACCGGGGAGCTGTTTTTT. Translated: CSVEVTGAKTGELFF.

The V gene is TRBV19, the J gene TRBJ1-2; D is undetermined. Germline CDR1 is LNHDA and CDR2 is SQIVND (reference sequence). The CDR3 is 15 amino acids. V gave up 5 bases and J gave up 0 bases, with 13 bases separating them. DNA of the CDR3: TGTGCCAGTAGTCCTCTGACGGCGTCTAACTATGGCTACACCTTC. Translated, it gives CASSPLTASNYGYTF.

V usage is TRBV9 and J usage is TRBJ1-6, with D possibly matching TRBD1 (5 bases). This CDR3 comprises 15 residues. Trimming removed 0 bases at V and 7 bases at J, with 11 bases between. The germline gives CDR1 SGDLS, CDR2 YYNGEE. The CDR3 DNA sequence: TGTGCCAGCAGCGTAGGGGGACGGGGAAATTCACCCCTCCACTTT. As protein: CASSVGGRGNSPLHF.

The chain joins TRBV7-9 to TRBJ1-2, with no clear D. Germline V gene data show CDR1 as SEHNR and CDR2 as FQNEAQ (reference sequence). The CDR3 extends over 13 amino acids. Trimming removed 6 bases from V and 5 bases from J, with 13 bases in between. The CDR3 nucleotides read TGTGCCAGCAGTTTACGATCCCTTTATGGCTACACCTTC. Translation gives CASSLRSLYGYTF.